The T cell receptor (beta chain) under discussion was sequenced for a study of tumor and adjacent non-tumor tissue in lung cancer. Study background: The patients, around 11 men and roughly 5 women, were roughly 31 to 80 with stage I to III disease.

The template was RNA from unsorted bulk tissue. The normal lung tissue was taken more than 3 cm from the tumor edge. This clonotype was observed once. Its antigen remains unknown. This may be a read error, as it is one base from a much larger clone. A modified ARM-PCR protocol with three rounds of nested PCR amplified TCRbeta. TCRdb recomputed calls from the multiplex PCR reads with MiXCR, one row per CDR3 protein. The table shows tens of thousands of distinct CDR3 sequences, with roughly 75% occurring only once. Study-wide results and limits: Top 100 clones took a larger repertoire share in normal lung. Significantly higher TCR diversity was found in tumor than normal lung.

Trimming took 4 bases from V and 12 from J, leaving 16 bases between them. The CDR3 length is 12 residues. The receptor's source is a woman between 50 and 59 years old with non-small cell lung cancer. Sequencing was done on a sample of distant non-tumor lung tissue. The chain recombines TRBV12-3 or TRBV12-4 with TRBJ2-7; TRBD1 is a possible D gene (6 bases). The CDR3 nucleotides read TGTGCCAGCAGTTCGTCACAGGGCCGGAGGTACTTC. Residues: CASSSSQGRRYF.